A single sample is the source of the 15 T cell receptor beta chains below, sequenced in a study of T cells expressing NK-cell markers. Reanalyzing the 5' RACE reads, TCRdb keeps one entry per CDR3 protein, without DNA. The data show 350,000 to 400,000 distinct CDR3 sequences, and the top ten clones hold around 10%. Material: blood T cells: a sorted CD56 or NKG2C T cell subset, CD4+ or CD8+ T cells, or bulk PBMC T cells (not recorded which). The receptors derive from a woman aged 50 to 60 in good health.

The chain is built from TRBV20-1 and TRBJ2-3. CDR3 length equals 12 residues. Germline V gene sequence: CDR1 DFQATT, CDR2 SNEGSKA (reference sequence). The CDR3 sequence is CSASTSSNTQYF.

This sequence joins TRBV13 and TRBJ1-1; TCRdb names TRBD1, which stays unverified in the absence of DNA. Germline lookup yields CDR1 PRHDT and CDR2 FYEKMQ (reference sequence). This CDR3 contains 13 residues. The CDR3: CASRRQGWTEAFF.

The chain is built from TRBV5-1 and TRBJ2-6. Per germline, CDR1 SGHRS and CDR2 YFSETQ. The CDR3 has 16 residues. CDR3 loop: CASSSRHSAGANVLTF.

This sequence joins TRBV12-3 or TRBV12-4 and TRBJ2-7; TCRdb's D call, TRBD1, is unchecked because there is no DNA. This CDR3 has 14 residues. The CDR3 here is CASSLGGTRYEQYF.

The CDR3 protein is CASSQQGGETQYF. The chain links TRBV12-3 or TRBV12-4 to TRBJ2-5; TCRdb returns TRBD1, unconfirmable since there is no DNA. This CDR3 contains 13 residues.

The chain uses TRBV7-8 and TRBJ2-3; checking the TCRdb D call of TRBD1 is not possible without DNA. CDR1 SGHVS and CDR2 FQNEAQ come from the germline V gene. This CDR3 spans 14 amino acids. The CDR3: CASTQDTLTDTQYF.

The chain links TRBV19 to TRBJ1-2; there is no DNA to check the TCRdb D call of TRBD1. This CDR3 spans 13 amino acids. Germline assignment: CDR1 LNHDA and CDR2 SQIVND (reference sequence). The CDR3: CASSPQSGFGYTF.

J is TRBJ2-3 and V is TRBV20-1; TCRdb proposes TRBD2, but this gene call is untestable without DNA. The CDR3 totals 18 residues. Germline V lookup: CDR1 DFQATT, CDR2 SNEGSKA (reference sequence). The CDR3 region is CSAKLPGTSGTRADTQYF.

The chain is built from TRBV29-1 and TRBJ2-3; TCRdb's D call of TRBD2 is untestable without DNA. The germline V gene encodes CDR1 SQVTM and CDR2 ANQGSEA. This CDR3 has 16 residues. CDR3 amino acids: CSVEGDSSGSTDTQYF.

V usage is TRBV29-1 and J usage is TRBJ1-5. The germline V gene encodes CDR1 SQVTM and CDR2 ANQGSEA. The CDR3 consists of 14 residues. The CDR3 sequence is CSVEIGSGNQPQHF.

V gene TRBV24-1 combines with J gene TRBJ2-1; TCRdb gives TRBD1 as the D gene, but with no DNA this cannot be confirmed. The CDR3 spans 15 residues. Germline V CDR1 and CDR2: KGHDR, SFDVKD. The CDR3 spells CATSVAAEGRNEQFF.

This chain uses TRBV4-1 with TRBJ1-2; TCRdb's assignment of TRBD1 cannot be checked, as there is no DNA. The CDR3 sequence is 14 residues long. Germline V CDR1 and CDR2: MGHRA, YSYEKL. CDR3 loop: CASSQPGTVGGYTF.

J is TRBJ2-1 and V is TRBV29-1; the D gene TCRdb calls, TRBD2, cannot be checked with no DNA. Germline values: CDR1 SQVTM, CDR2 ANQGSEA. The CDR3 runs to 13 residues. The CDR3: CSVRKVAGPEQFF.

The chain combines TRBV5-6 with TRBJ2-1; TCRdb gives TRBD1 as the D gene, but with no DNA this cannot be confirmed. CDR3 length: 17 amino acids. Germline CDR1 and CDR2: SGHDT and YYEEEE. This chain's CDR3 is CASNKRGDTNPYNEQFF.

The V gene is TRBV6-1, the J gene TRBJ2-1; TCRdb designates TRBD2, a call that cannot be tested without DNA. The CDR3 spans 14 residues. The germline V gene encodes CDR1 MNHNS and CDR2 SASEGT. CDR3 region: CASSASGMHPEQFF.